The entry that follows covers one T cell receptor beta chain sequence. The antigen is unknown. PCR employed 60 Vbeta and 13 Jbeta primers. Here immunoSEQ multiplex PCR was the method, and the copy in TCRdb shows in-frame clones only, minus some. The sample consists of tens of thousands of clones, about 67% of them appearing once. This sample was included in a study of cytomegalovirus exposure and HLA in healthy donors. The overall study: Counted in an early data release were 85 million or so unique TCRs from HLA-typed donors. Among the 300 to 450 genotyped donors, around 85% were placed in the Caucasian-associated ancestry cluster. Study outcomes and limitations: Common viral pathogens were later found to be apparently linked to several of the most significant clusters. Researchers reported from a later analysis that most CMV-associated TCR beta chains appeared HLA-restricted.

Looked up from germline, CDR1 is GTSNPN and CDR2 is SVGIG (reference sequence). This CDR3 region has 19 residues. The V gene end was trimmed by 0 bases and the J gene end by 0 bases; junction bases not matched to a gene: 9. This receptor was obtained from a man in his thirties or forties in good health and CMV-seronegative. The sequenced sample consisted of PBMCs. This chain links TRBV30 with TRBJ2-1, with TRBD2 matching over 12 bases. CDR3 protein: CAWSVGLAGGPSSYNEQFF. The CDR3 DNA reads TGTGCCTGGAGTGTTGGGCTAGCGGGAGGGCCAAGCTCCTACAATGAGCAGTTCTTC.